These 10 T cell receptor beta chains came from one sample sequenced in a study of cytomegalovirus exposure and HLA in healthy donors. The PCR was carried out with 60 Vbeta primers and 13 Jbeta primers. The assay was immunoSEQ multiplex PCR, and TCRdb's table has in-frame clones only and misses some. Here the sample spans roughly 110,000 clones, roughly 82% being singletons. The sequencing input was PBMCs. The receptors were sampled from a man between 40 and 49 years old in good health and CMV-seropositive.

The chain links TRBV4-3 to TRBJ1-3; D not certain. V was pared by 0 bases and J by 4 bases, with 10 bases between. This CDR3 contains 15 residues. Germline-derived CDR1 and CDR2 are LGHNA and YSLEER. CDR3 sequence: CASSQEAGSGNTIYF. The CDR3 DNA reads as TGCGCCAGCAGCCAAGAGGCCGGGTCCGGAAACACCATATATTTT.

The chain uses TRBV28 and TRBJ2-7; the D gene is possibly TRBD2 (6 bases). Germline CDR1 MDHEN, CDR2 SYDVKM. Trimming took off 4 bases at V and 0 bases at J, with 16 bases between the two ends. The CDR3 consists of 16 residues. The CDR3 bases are TGTGCCAGCAGTTCTGCTCCGGTGGGGGGCTCCTACGAGCAGTACTTC. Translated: CASSSAPVGGSYEQYF.

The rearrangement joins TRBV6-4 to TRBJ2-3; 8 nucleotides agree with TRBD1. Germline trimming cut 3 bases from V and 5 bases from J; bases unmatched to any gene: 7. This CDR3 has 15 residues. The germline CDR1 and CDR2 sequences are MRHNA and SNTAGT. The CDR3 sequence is CASSDQGAAIDTQYF. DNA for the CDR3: TGTGCCAGCAGTGATCAGGGGGCAGCGATAGATACGCAGTATTTT.

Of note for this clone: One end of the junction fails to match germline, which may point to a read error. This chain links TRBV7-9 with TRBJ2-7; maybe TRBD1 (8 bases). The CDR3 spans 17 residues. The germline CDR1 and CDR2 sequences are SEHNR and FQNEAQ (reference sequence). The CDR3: CSSSLGRSGTGFWEQYF. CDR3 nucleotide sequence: TGTTCCAGCAGCTTAGGCCGCAGCGGGACAGGATTCTGGGAGCAGTACTTC.

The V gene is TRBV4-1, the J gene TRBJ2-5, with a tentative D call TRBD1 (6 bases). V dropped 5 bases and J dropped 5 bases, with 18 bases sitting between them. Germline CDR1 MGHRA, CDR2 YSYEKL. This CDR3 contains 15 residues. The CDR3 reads CASSYSIGGFETQYF. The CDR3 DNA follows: TGCGCCAGCAGCTACAGTATAGGGGGTTTTGAGACCCAGTACTTC.

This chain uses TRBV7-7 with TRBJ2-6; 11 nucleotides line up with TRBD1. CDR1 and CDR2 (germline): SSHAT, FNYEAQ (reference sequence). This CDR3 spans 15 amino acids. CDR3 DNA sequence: TGTGCTATCGGGACAGGGGGCTCTGGGGCCAACGTCCTGACTTTC. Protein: CAIGTGGSGANVLTF.

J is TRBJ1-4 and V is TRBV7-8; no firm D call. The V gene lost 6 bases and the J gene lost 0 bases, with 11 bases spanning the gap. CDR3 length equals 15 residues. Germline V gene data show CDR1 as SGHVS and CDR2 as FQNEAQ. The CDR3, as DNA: TGTGCCAGCAGTTACAGTGATGCAACTAATGAAAAACTGTTTTTT. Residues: CASSYSDATNEKLFF.

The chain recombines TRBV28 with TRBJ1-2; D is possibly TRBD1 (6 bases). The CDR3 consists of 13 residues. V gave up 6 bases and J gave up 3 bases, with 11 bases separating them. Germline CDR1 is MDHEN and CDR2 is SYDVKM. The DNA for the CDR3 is TGTGCCAGCAGACGACAGGAAGACTATGGCTACACCTTC. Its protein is CASRRQEDYGYTF.

Written as DNA, the CDR3 is TGTGCCAGCAGCTTAGGGGACATTAGCTCCTACGAGCAGTACTTC. Translated, it gives CASSLGDISSYEQYF. This chain uses TRBV7-9 with TRBJ2-5; maybe TRBD1 (6 bases). The better agreement between TRBJ2-7 and the DNA end casts doubt on the J call. This CDR3 is 15 amino acids long. Germline assignment: CDR1 SEHNR and CDR2 FQNEAQ (reference sequence).

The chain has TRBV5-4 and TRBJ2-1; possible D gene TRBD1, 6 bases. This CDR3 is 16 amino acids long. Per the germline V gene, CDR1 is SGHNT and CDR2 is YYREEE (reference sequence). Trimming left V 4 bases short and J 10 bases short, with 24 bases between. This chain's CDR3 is CASSPRTGPATYEQFF. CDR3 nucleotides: TGTGCCAGCAGCCCACGAACAGGGCCGGCTACTTACGAGCAGTTCTTC.